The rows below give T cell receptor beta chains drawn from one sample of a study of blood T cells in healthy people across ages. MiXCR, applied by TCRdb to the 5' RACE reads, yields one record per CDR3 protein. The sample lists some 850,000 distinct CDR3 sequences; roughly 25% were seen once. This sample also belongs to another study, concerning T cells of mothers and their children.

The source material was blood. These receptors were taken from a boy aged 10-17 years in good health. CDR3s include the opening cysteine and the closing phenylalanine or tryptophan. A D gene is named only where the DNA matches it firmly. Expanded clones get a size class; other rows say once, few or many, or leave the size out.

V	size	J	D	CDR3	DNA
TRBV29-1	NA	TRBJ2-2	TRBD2	CSAQAIPGLSGGELFF	TGCAGCGCTCAGGCCATTCCGGGACTATCAGGCGGGGAGCTGTTTTTT
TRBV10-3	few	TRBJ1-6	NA	CAIRDRDNSPLHF	TGTGCCATCAGGGATAGGGATAATTCACCCCTCCACTTT
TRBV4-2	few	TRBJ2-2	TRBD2	CASSQGLAGIYTGELFF	TGTGCCAGCAGCCAAGGACTAGCGGGGATTTACACCGGGGAGCTGTTTTTT
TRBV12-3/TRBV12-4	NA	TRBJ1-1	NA	CATSTQGSGTEAFF	TGTGCCACCAGCACACAGGGCAGCGGGACTGAAGCTTTCTTT
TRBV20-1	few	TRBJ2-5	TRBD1	CSARESGQGATQYF	TGCAGTGCTAGAGAGTCGGGACAGGGAGCCACCCAGTACTTC
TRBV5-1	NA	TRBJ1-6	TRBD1	CASSSQGQGSFSPLHF	TGCGCCAGCAGCTCCCAGGGACAGGGTAGTTTTTCACCCCTCCACTTT
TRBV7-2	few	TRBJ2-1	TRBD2	CASSPKRGRLNEQFF	TGTGCCAGCAGCCCTAAGCGGGGCCGGCTCAATGAGCAGTTCTTC
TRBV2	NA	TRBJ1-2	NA	CASTQQGWDGYTF	TGTGCCAGCACTCAGCAGGGGTGGGATGGCTACACCTTC
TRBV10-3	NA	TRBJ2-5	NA	CAISRTGAETQYF	TGTGCCATCAGTAGGACGGGGGCGGAGACCCAGTACTTC
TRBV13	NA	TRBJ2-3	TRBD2	CASSLEPLMAGGRYTQYF	TGTGCCAGCAGCTTAGAGCCCCTCATGGCGGGGGGTAGATATACGCAGTATTTT
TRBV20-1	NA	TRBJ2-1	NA	CSASGGEGAYNEQFF	TGCAGTGCTAGTGGGGGTGAGGGGGCCTACAATGAGCAGTTCTTC
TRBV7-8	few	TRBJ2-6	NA	CASLPLGGANVLTF	TGTGCCAGCTTGCCCTTAGGGGGGGCCAACGTCCTGACTTTC
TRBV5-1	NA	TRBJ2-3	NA	CASSFFGPTGTDSTDTQYF	TGCGCCAGCAGCTTTTTCGGGCCTACAGGGACGGACAGCACAGATACGCAGTATTTT
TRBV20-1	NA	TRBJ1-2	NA	CSAPETVPWGYTF	TGCAGTGCTCCCGAGACTGTTCCGTGGGGCTACACCTTC
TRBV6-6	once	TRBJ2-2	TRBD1	CASSYFTGGFTGELFF	TGTGCCAGCAGTTACTTTACAGGGGGCTTCACCGGGGAGCTGTTTTTT
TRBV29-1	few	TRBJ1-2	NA	CSVTWAGEIYGYTF	TGCAGCGTTACTTGGGCGGGGGAGATCTATGGCTACACCTTC